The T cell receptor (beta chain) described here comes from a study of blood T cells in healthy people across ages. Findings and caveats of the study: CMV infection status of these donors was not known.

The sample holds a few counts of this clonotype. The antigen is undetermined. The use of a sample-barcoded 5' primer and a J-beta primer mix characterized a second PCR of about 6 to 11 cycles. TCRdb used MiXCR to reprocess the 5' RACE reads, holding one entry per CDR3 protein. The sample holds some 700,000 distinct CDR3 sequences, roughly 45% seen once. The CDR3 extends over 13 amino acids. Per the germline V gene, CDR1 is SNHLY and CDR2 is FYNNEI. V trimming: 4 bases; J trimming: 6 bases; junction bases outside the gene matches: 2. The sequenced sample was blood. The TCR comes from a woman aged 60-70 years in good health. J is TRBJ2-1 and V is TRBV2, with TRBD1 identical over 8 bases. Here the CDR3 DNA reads TGTGCCAGCAGTGCGGACAGGGTCAATGAGCAGTTCTTC. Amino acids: CASSADRVNEQFF.